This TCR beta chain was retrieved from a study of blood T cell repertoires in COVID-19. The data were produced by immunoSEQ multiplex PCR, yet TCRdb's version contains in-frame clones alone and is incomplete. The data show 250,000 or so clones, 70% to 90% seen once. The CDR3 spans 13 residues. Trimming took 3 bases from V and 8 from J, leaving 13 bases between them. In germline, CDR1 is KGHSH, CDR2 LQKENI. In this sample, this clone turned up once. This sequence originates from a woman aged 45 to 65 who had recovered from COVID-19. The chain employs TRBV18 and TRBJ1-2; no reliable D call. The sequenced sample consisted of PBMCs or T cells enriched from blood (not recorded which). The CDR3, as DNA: TGTGCCAGCTCACCTGAGGCCCGCGGGGGCTACACCTTC. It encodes CASSPEARGGYTF.